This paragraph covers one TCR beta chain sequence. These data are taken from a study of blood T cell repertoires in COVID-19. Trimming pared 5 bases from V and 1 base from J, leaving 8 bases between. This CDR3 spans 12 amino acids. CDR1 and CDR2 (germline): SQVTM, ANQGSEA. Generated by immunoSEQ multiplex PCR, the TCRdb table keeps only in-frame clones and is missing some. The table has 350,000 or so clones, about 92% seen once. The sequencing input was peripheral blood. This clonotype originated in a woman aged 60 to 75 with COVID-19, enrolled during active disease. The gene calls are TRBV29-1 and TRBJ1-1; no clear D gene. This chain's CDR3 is CSVRLRNTEAFF. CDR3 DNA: TGCAGCGTTCGCCTACGGAACACTGAAGCTTTCTTT. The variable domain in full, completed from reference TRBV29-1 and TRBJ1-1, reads SAVISQKPSRDICQRGTSLTIQCQVDSQVTMMFWYRQQPGQSLTLIATANQGSEATYESGFVIDKFPISRPNLTFSTLTVSNMSPEDSSIYLCSVRLRNTEAFFGQGTRLTVV.